A single sample is the source of the 3 T cell receptor beta chains below, sequenced in a study of neurological immune-mediated disorders. One entry per CDR3 protein, called by TCRdb with MiXCR from the 5' RACE reads. Here the sample spans around 20,000 distinct CDR3 sequences, around an eighth being singletons. The sequenced sample consisted of PBMCs. The source is a woman aged 60 to 75 with HTLV-1-associated myelopathy (HAM/TSP).

This clonotype was recorded at least ten times. The V call is TRBV12-3 or TRBV12-4, the J call TRBJ2-7, with D unresolved. V lost 1 base to trimming and J lost 7 bases, with 14 bases between them. The CDR3 covers 14 residues. This CDR3 reads CASSLDLGMREQYF. Here the CDR3 DNA reads TGTGCCAGCAGTTTAGATTTAGGAATGAGGGAGCAGTACTTC.

This clonotype was seen repeatedly, ten times or more. The V gene is TRBV27, the J gene TRBJ1-1; possibly TRBD1 for D (6 bases). Germline values: CDR1 MNHEY, CDR2 SMNVEV (reference sequence). Trimming took off 6 bases at V and 4 bases at J, with 15 bases between the two ends. The CDR3 is made up of 14 amino acids. In DNA form, the CDR3 reads TGTGCCAGCAGACCAGGGGCGATGGGCACTGAAGCTTTCTTT. Amino acids: CASRPGAMGTEAFF.

The CDR3 protein is CSVDRGTSHGGYTF. The CDR3 nucleotides read TGCAGCGTAGACAGGGGAACGTCTCACGGGGGCTACACCTTC. The chain is built from TRBV29-1 and TRBJ1-2; 8 nucleotides agree with TRBD1. Germline trimming cut 6 bases from V and 8 bases from J; bases unmatched to any gene: 14. CDR3 size: 14 residues. Germline V lookup: CDR1 SQVTM, CDR2 ANQGSEA.